The clone carrying this TCR beta chain was found a few times. TCR beta CDR3 regions were amplified from RNA. An initial round of RT-PCR targeting the TCR CDR3 relied on the HTBI primer set. TCRdb recomputed calls from the multiplex PCR reads with MiXCR, one row per CDR3 protein. The sample yields some 620,000 distinct CDR3 sequences, roughly 16% seen once. The data originate from a study of T cells in Graves' hyperthyroidism and ophthalmopathy. Each 10 ml fresh peripheral blood draw supplied the PBMCs. The CDR3 contains 12 residues. The germline V gene encodes CDR1 SNHLY and CDR2 FYNNEI. V lost 8 bases and J 8 bases, leaving 12 bases between the germline ends.

This TCR was recovered from a woman younger than 45 with Graves' hyperthyroidism. The chain links TRBV2 to TRBJ1-4; D uncertain. Sequencing was carried out using blood. The CDR3 is CASGWEGEKLFF. CDR3 bases: TGTGCCAGCGGTTGGGAAGGGGAAAAACTGTTTTTT. Full variable domain (outside the CDR3, taken from reference TRBV2 and TRBJ1-4): EPEVTQTPSHQVTQMGQEVILRCVPISNHLYFYWYRQILGQKVEFLVSFYNNEISEKSEIFDDQFSVERPDGSNFTLKIRSTKLEDSAMYFCASGWEGEKLFFGSGTQLSVL.